The 10 T cell receptor beta chains presented below share a single source sample, sequenced in a study of blood T cell repertoires in COVID-19. Assay: immunoSEQ multiplex PCR; the TCRdb copy retains only in-frame clones and omits some. The sample includes approximately 58,000 clones, around nine tenths of them seen just once. Sequencing input: peripheral blood. The source of these receptors is a human donor in a cohort sampled during active COVID-19.

Only one count was recorded for this clone. The V and J genes are TRBV5-5 and TRBJ2-1, with 9 bases lining up with TRBD1. There are 16 residues in the CDR3. V trimming: 4 bases; J trimming: 7 bases; junction bases outside the gene matches: 12. Germline CDR1 and CDR2: SGHKS and YYEKEE (reference sequence). The CDR3 sequence: CASSPRSGTGFNEQFF. DNA of the CDR3: TGTGCCAGCAGCCCACGCTCCGGGACAGGGTTTAATGAGCAGTTCTTC.

The genes are TRBV19 and TRBJ1-2; 9 bases map to TRBD1. The V segment lost 7 bases and the J segment 6 bases; nucleotides outside the gene matches: 12. The CDR3 loop spans 15 amino acids. Germline CDR1 is LNHDA and CDR2 is SQIVND (reference sequence). This CDR3 is CASTPIGGQGNGYTF. DNA for the CDR3: TGTGCCAGTACCCCTATCGGGGGACAGGGAAATGGCTACACCTTC.

This chain connects TRBV7-9 to TRBJ1-1, with a tentative D call TRBD1 (6 bases). V lost 4 bases and J 12 bases, leaving 18 bases between the germline ends. The CDR3 has 13 amino acids. The germline V gene encodes CDR1 SEHNR and CDR2 FQNEAQ (reference sequence). The DNA of the CDR3 is TGTGCCAGCAGCTCGGACAGCCCCTTCGCTACTTTCTTT. Translation gives CASSSDSPFATFF. The whole variable domain, remainder taken from reference TRBV7-9 and TRBJ1-1, is DTGVSQNPRHKITKRGQNVTFRCDPISEHNRLYWYRQTLGQGPEFLTYFQNEAQLEKSRLLSDRFSAERPKGSFSTLEIQRTEQGDSAMYLCASSSDSPFATFFGQGTRLTVV.

V usage is TRBV28 and J usage is TRBJ1-5, with 8 bases lining up with TRBD1. Germline assignment: CDR1 MDHEN and CDR2 SYDVKM. Germline trimming cut 5 bases from V and 7 bases from J; bases unmatched to any gene: 10. This CDR3 is built from 15 residues. CDR3 region: CASSIIDRGNQPQHF. The CDR3 DNA follows: TGTGCCAGCAGTATCATTGACAGGGGAAACCAGCCCCAGCATTTT.

This chain uses TRBV30 with TRBJ1-5; TRBD1 matches at 8 bases. The CDR3 covers 15 residues. CDR1 is GTSNPN, CDR2 SVGIG, per germline (reference sequence). V was pared by 4 bases and J by 6 bases, with 11 bases of the junction left unmatched. In nucleotides, the CDR3 is TGTGCCTGGAACGGCCCAGGGGGCCTCGGTCAGCCCCAGCATTTT. This sequence encodes CAWNGPGGLGQPQHF.

The chain combines TRBV30 with TRBJ1-1; 7 bases are a match to TRBD1. The CDR3 has 14 residues. V was pared by 4 bases and J by 4 bases, with 9 bases of the junction left unmatched. Germline V gene sequence: CDR1 GTSNPN, CDR2 SVGIG (reference sequence). The DNA for the CDR3 is TGTGCCTGGACTCTCCCCGACAGGGTCACTGAAGCTTTCTTT. It translates to CAWTLPDRVTEAFF.

The rearrangement links TRBV5-1 to TRBJ2-1, with 9 bases lining up with TRBD1. Germline values: CDR1 SGHRS, CDR2 YFSETQ. This CDR3 has 15 residues. V shed 0 bases, J shed 2 bases, and the junction held 0 bases outside the gene matches. The CDR3: CASSLGQGAYNEQFF. The CDR3 region has the DNA TGCGCCAGCAGCTTGGGACAGGGGGCCTACAATGAGCAGTTCTTC.

The chain links TRBV30 to TRBJ2-7, with 7 bases matching TRBD1. Germline V gene data show CDR1 as GTSNPN and CDR2 as SVGIG (reference sequence). J was trimmed by 2 bases and V by 0 bases; bases with no gene match: 7. There are 15 residues in the CDR3. In DNA, the CDR3 is TGTGCCTGGAGTGTATGGACAGGCCCTACCTACGAGCAGTACTTC. It yields the protein CAWSVWTGPTYEQYF. Full variable domain (remainder filled in from reference TRBV30 and TRBJ2-7): SQTIHQWPATLVQPVGSPLSLECTVEGTSNPNLYWYRQAAGRGLQLLFYSVGIGQISSEVPQNLSASRPQDRQFILSSKKLLLSDSGFYLCAWSVWTGPTYEQYFGPGTRLTVT.

The V gene is TRBV9, the J gene TRBJ1-3, with no clear D. CDR3 length: 16 amino acids. V lost 0 bases to trimming and J lost 0 bases, with 10 bases between them. Germline V gene sequence: CDR1 SGDLS, CDR2 YYNGEE. CDR3 region: CASSVVQAVSGNTIYF. The CDR3 DNA reads TGTGCCAGCAGCGTAGTTCAGGCCGTCTCTGGAAACACCATATATTTT.

This chain links TRBV9 with TRBJ2-1; 7 bases are shared with TRBD2. Germline values: CDR1 SGDLS, CDR2 YYNGEE. The CDR3 has 15 residues. The V gene end was trimmed by 0 bases and the J gene end by 4 bases; junction bases not matched to a gene: 4. CDR3 sequence reads: CASSVEASGYNEQFF. CDR3 nucleotide sequence: TGTGCCAGCAGCGTAGAGGCTAGCGGTTACAATGAGCAGTTCTTC.